What follows describes a single TCR beta chain. The antigen is undetermined. This specimen comes from a study of T-cell memory formation after mild COVID-19. Overall study findings and caveats: Day 15 to 85 contracting clones showed balanced CD4/CD8; day 15 to 37 expanders favored CD4+. Pre-infection memory already had some responding clones, implying cross-reactive memory joined. Whether second-wave clones peaking at day 37 were SARS-CoV-2 specific went unconfirmed.

Constant-segment primers served in 5'RACE that generated TCR alpha and TCR beta cDNA libraries bearing sample barcodes and UMIs. MiXCR, applied by TCRdb to the 5' RACE reads, yields one record per CDR3 protein. This table has fewer than 350,000 distinct CDR3 sequences, roughly 15% appearing once. The source is a man between 18 and 29 years old who had mild COVID-19 (a few samples of this study predate the infection). Cell type and time point are not known. Material: PBMCs or a T cell subset sorted from them (not recorded which).

The CDR3: CASSFQSAGELFF. Here the CDR3 DNA reads TGTGCCAGCAGTTTTCAGTCGGCCGGGGAGCTGTTTTTT. The chain links TRBV12-3 or TRBV12-4 to TRBJ2-2, with D unclear. V dropped 3 bases and J dropped 6 bases, with 8 bases sitting between them. The CDR3 extends over 13 amino acids.